Listed below are T cell receptor beta chains from one sample, sequenced in a study of blood T cells in healthy people across ages. Each CDR3 protein gets one entry after TCRdb re-called the 5' RACE reads with MiXCR. The sample holds 650,000 to 1,000,000 distinct CDR3 sequences, less than 60% seen once. Sequencing was done on a sample of blood. The receptor source for this set is a man older than 75 in good health. Each CDR3 is given with its conserved first and last residue. Each record gives: J gene, D gene, V gene, clone size, CDR3 DNA, CDR3 protein. A D gene is named only where the DNA matches it firmly. Expanded clones get a size class; other rows say once, few or many, or leave the size out.

TRBJ1-1,-,TRBV10-3,-,TGTGCCATCAGGGACCCGGGGGTGACTGAAGCTTTCTTT,CAIRDPGVTEAFF
TRBJ2-7,TRBD1,TRBV2,-,TGTGCCGGACAGACAGGGGGACACGGGACAGGCGAGCAGTACTTC,CAGQTGGHGTGEQYF
TRBJ1-2,-,TRBV27,-,TGTGCCAGCAAGTCCGGAACCTATGGCTACACCTTC,CASKSGTYGYTF
TRBJ1-1,-,TRBV6-2/TRBV6-3,few,TGTGCCAGCAGTTACTGGACGGTCGTGAACACTGAAGCTTTCTTT,CASSYWTVVNTEAFF
TRBJ1-2,-,TRBV3-1,-,TGTGCCAGCAGCCAAGGTGGCAGCCTTTATGGCTACACCTTC,CASSQGGSLYGYTF
TRBJ2-3,-,TRBV12-3/TRBV12-4,-,TGTGCCAGCAGTTTTGGGCTCACGGGCACAGATACGCAGTATTTT,CASSFGLTGTDTQYF
TRBJ1-1,TRBD1,TRBV4-1,-,TGCGCCAGCAGCCAAGGACAGGGGAGAACTGAAGCTTTCTTT,CASSQGQGRTEAFF
TRBJ1-2,-,TRBV12-3/TRBV12-4,-,TGTGCCAGCTCTGCCTTTGGGAAAGTAGATGGCTACACCTTC,CASSAFGKVDGYTF
TRBJ2-4,TRBD2,TRBV7-2,-,TGTGCCAGCAGCTTAGCAGGGGCTAGCGGTCTAGCCAAAAACATTCAGTACTTC,CASSLAGASGLAKNIQYF
TRBJ2-1,-,TRBV27,-,TGTGCCAGCAGTTTAGGGCAGTTAATTAACAATGAGCAGTTCTTC,CASSLGQLINNEQFF
TRBJ2-1,TRBD2,TRBV2,many,TGTGCCAGCCGGACTAGCGGGCGGCAGTTCTTC,CASRTSGRQFF
TRBJ2-1,-,TRBV29-1,many,TGCAGCGTTCAGAATGGGAATGAGCAGTTCTTC,CSVQNGNEQFF
TRBJ2-2,TRBD2,TRBV12-3/TRBV12-4,-,TGTGCCAGCAGCGGGACTAGCGGGCCGAACACCGGGGAGCTGTTTTTT,CASSGTSGPNTGELFF
TRBJ2-3,-,TRBV28,-,TGTGCCAGCAGCCCGTCGATGGATACGCAGTATTTT,CASSPSMDTQYF
TRBJ2-7,-,TRBV9,few,TGTGCCAGCAGCGTAGTCAACTCCTACAATGAGCAGTACTTC,CASSVVNSYNEQYF
TRBJ2-5,TRBD2,TRBV29-1,-,TGCAGCGCTGGACTAGCGGGAGTTGAGACCCAGTACTTC,CSAGLAGVETQYF
TRBJ2-3,TRBD2,TRBV11-2,-,TGTGCCAGCAGCCGGAGCGCGGGAGTTTACTGGGGAGATACGCAGTATTTT,CASSRSAGVYWGDTQYF
TRBJ1-4,TRBD1,TRBV25-1,once,TGTGCCAGCAGTACCTACAGGGGGCAGGATGAAAAACTGTTTTTT,CASSTYRGQDEKLFF
TRBJ2-3,-,TRBV7-2,-,TGTGCCACGGGGTGGGCTAGCACAGATACGCAGTATTTT,CATGWASTDTQYF
TRBJ2-1,-,TRBV7-3,few,TGTGCCAGCAGCCAATCCGGGCCCCCCTACTACAATGAGCAGTTCTTC,CASSQSGPPYYNEQFF
TRBJ1-2,-,TRBV29-1,many,TGCAGCGTTGGGGCCAATACTAACTATGGCTACACCTTC,CSVGANTNYGYTF
TRBJ2-1,-,TRBV28,few,TGTGCCACCCAAGGGGTCGACCAGTACAATGAGCAGTTCTTC,CATQGVDQYNEQFF
TRBJ2-7,TRBD2,TRBV9,-,TGTGCCAGCAGCGCGCAGAGCGGGAGCTTCTCCTACGAGCAGTACTTC,CASSAQSGSFSYEQYF
TRBJ1-1,-,TRBV29-1,few,TGCAGCGTAAAACAGGGTCTGAACACTGAAGCTTTCTTT,CSVKQGLNTEAFF
TRBJ2-3,-,TRBV2,few,TGTGCCAGCAGTGGTCCAGTACGGGAAACAGATACGCAGTATTTT,CASSGPVRETDTQYF
TRBJ2-1,TRBD2,TRBV20-1,many,TGCAGTGCTAGACCTAGCGCGGGGGACTCCTACAATGAGCAGTTCTTC,CSARPSAGDSYNEQFF
TRBJ2-1,TRBD1,TRBV6-2/TRBV6-3,-,TGTGCCAGCAGTCCGGACAGGTATTTCGATAATGAGCAGTTCTTC,CASSPDRYFDNEQFF
TRBJ2-5,-,TRBV5-1,few,TGCGCCAGCAGCATATACAGGGACCAAGAGACCCAGTACTTC,CASSIYRDQETQYF
TRBJ2-5,TRBD1,TRBV24-1,few,TGTGCCACCAGTGATCACGACAGGGAACAAGAGACCCAGTACTTC,CATSDHDREQETQYF
TRBJ1-4,-,TRBV28,once,TGTGCCGGCAGTTTAAGGTTCCAGGCCCTAGACGAAAAACTGTTTTTT,CAGSLRFQALDEKLFF
TRBJ2-1,TRBD1,TRBV15,few,TGTGCCACCAGCAGAGACACCGGGACAGGGAACAATGAGCAGTTCTTC,CATSRDTGTGNNEQFF
TRBJ2-7,TRBD2,TRBV20-1,-,TGCAGTGCTAGAGTTCCAGCGGGAGTTTCCTACGAGCAGTACTTC,CSARVPAGVSYEQYF
TRBJ1-6,TRBD1,TRBV25-1,-,TGTGCCAGCAGCCGGACAGGGAGGGATTCACCCCTCCACTTT,CASSRTGRDSPLHF
TRBJ2-1,-,TRBV6-5,few,TGTGCCAGCAGTTACACAGTTGGCGAGCAGTTCTTC,CASSYTVGEQFF
TRBJ2-7,-,TRBV18,-,TGTGCCAGCTCACCGTCCCAACATCGGTACAATGAGCAGTACTTC,CASSPSQHRYNEQYF
TRBJ1-2,-,TRBV27,few,TGTGCCAGCACCGGGGATGGCTACACCTTC,CASTGDGYTF
TRBJ2-1,TRBD1,TRBV6-6,-,TGTGCCAGCAGTTACGTAGACAGGGCTCATGAGCAGTTCTTC,CASSYVDRAHEQFF
TRBJ2-1,-,TRBV7-2,-,TGTGCCAGCAGCTCGACTAGATCCACTGAGCAGTTCTTC,CASSSTRSTEQFF
TRBJ2-5,TRBD1,TRBV9,-,TGTGCCAGCAGCGTAGGCGGACAGGCTGGGACCCAGTACTTC,CASSVGGQAGTQYF
TRBJ2-3,-,TRBV24-1,-,TGTGCCACCACGGACAGCTTCACAGATACGCAGTATTTT,CATTDSFTDTQYF
TRBJ2-1,-,TRBV20-1,-,TGCAGTGCTAGCGGTGCTAGCGCCCTAAATGAGCAGTTCTTC,CSASGASALNEQFF
TRBJ2-2,-,TRBV12-3/TRBV12-4,-,TGTGCCAGCATACAGAACACCGGGGAGCTGTTTTTT,CASIQNTGELFF
TRBJ1-2,-,TRBV9,-,TGTGCCAGCAGCGTAGGGAGACGGACCTATGGCTACACCTTC,CASSVGRRTYGYTF
TRBJ1-2,-,TRBV7-8,few,TGTGCCAGCAGCTTAGTGTTTGATGGCTACACCTTC,CASSLVFDGYTF
TRBJ2-3,-,TRBV25-1,-,TGTGCCAGCAGTCCTGAAACTAGGGCAGGAGATACGCAGTATTTT,CASSPETRAGDTQYF
TRBJ2-4,TRBD2,TRBV20-1,-,TGCAGTGCTAGAGAAACTAGCGGGGATGTGGCCAAAAACATTCAGTACTTC,CSARETSGDVAKNIQYF
TRBJ2-5,-,TRBV20-1,few,TGCAGTGCTAGCCAGGGTAAAGAGACCCAGTACTTC,CSASQGKETQYF